The following is a T cell receptor beta chain sequence with its context. These data come from a study of blood T cell repertoires in COVID-19. Turning to the study itself: Material from acute and convalescent COVID-19 was sourced from the United States, Italy and Spain.

Original data processing: Amplification of reference gene primers provided the estimated nucleated cell counts. The protocol was immunoSEQ multiplex PCR, while the TCRdb copy is restricted to in-frame clones and leaves out a portion. The V and J calls and clone size were taken over from that table, and D and trimming were inferred from the DNA. The sample contains about 58,000 clones, approximately 90% of which appear only once. The CDR3 is 16 amino acids. V was pared by 6 bases and J by 9 bases, with 10 bases of the junction left unmatched. Germline V gene lookup returns CDR1 MNHEY and CDR2 SMNVEV (reference sequence).

This rearrangement joins TRBV27 to TRBJ2-1, with 14 bases fitting TRBD2. The TCR sequence derives from a man in his sixties with acute or convalescent COVID-19. Sequenced sample: peripheral blood. CDR3 sequence (DNA): TGTGCCAGCAGCCACCTAGGGACTAGCGGGAGCGGTGAGCAGTTCTTC. Its protein product is CASSHLGTSGSGEQFF.